Following are 18 T cell receptor beta chains from one sample sequenced in a study of T cells in Graves' hyperthyroidism and ophthalmopathy. Amplified regions were TCR beta CDR3 sequences from RNA transcripts. The HTBI primer set drove a first-round RT-PCR of the TCR CDR3. Each CDR3 protein gets one entry after TCRdb re-called the multiplex PCR reads with MiXCR. The sample contains hundreds of thousands of distinct CDR3 sequences, around 15% of which appear only once. Sequencing used blood. The receptors were sampled from a woman between 40 and 55 years old with Graves' ophthalmopathy.

This clonotype has a count of ten or more. This sequence joins TRBV2 and TRBJ2-3; D is ambiguous. This CDR3 region has 12 residues. V was cut by 6 bases and J by 10 bases, with 14 bases left in between. Looked up from germline, CDR1 is SNHLY and CDR2 is FYNNEI. CDR3: CASRELGSSQYF. The CDR3 region has the DNA TGTGCCAGCAGAGAGTTGGGTAGCTCGCAGTATTTT. The variable domain in full, completed from reference TRBV2 and TRBJ2-3, reads EPEVTQTPSHQVTQMGQEVILRCVPISNHLYFYWYRQILGQKVEFLVSFYNNEISEKSEIFDDQFSVERPDGSNFTLKIRSTKLEDSAMYFCASRELGSSQYFGPGTRLTVL.

The chain joins TRBV4-1 to TRBJ2-5; D is unclear. Trimming removed 1 base at V and 1 base at J, with 13 bases between. This CDR3 has 16 residues. Per the germline V gene, CDR1 is MGHRA and CDR2 is YSYEKL. CDR3 residues: CASSQVFTRLQETQYF. DNA of the CDR3: TGCGCCAGCAGCCAAGTATTCACCAGACTCCAAGAGACCCAGTACTTC.

Here the CDR3 reads CSVGGQGSYEQYF. CDR3 sequence (DNA): TGCAGCGTTGGAGGACAGGGCTCCTACGAGCAGTACTTC. The chain employs TRBV29-1 and TRBJ2-7; 8 bases align to TRBD1. The germline V gene encodes CDR1 SQVTM and CDR2 ANQGSEA. The CDR3 totals 13 residues. After removal of 4 bases from V and 0 bases from J, the junction contained 2 bases not matched to a gene.

This chain links TRBV29-1 with TRBJ1-2; no clear D. V lost 6 bases and J 5 bases, leaving 19 bases between the germline ends. CDR1 is SQVTM, CDR2 ANQGSEA, per germline. The CDR3 is made up of 14 amino acids. This CDR3 is CSVPEVGRAYGYTF. CDR3 nucleotide sequence: TGCAGCGTCCCGGAGGTGGGGAGGGCTTATGGCTACACCTTC. The full variable domain, its missing parts supplied by reference TRBV29-1 and TRBJ1-2, is SAVISQKPSRDICQRGTSLTIQCQVDSQVTMMFWYRQQPGQSLTLIATANQGSEATYESGFVIDKFPISRPNLTFSTLTVSNMSPEDSSIYLCSVPEVGRAYGYTFGSGTRLTVV.

This clonotype has ten or more counts. The chain uses TRBV12-3 or TRBV12-4 and TRBJ1-1; 7 nucleotides match TRBD1. J was trimmed by 6 bases and V by 3 bases; bases with no gene match: 7. This CDR3 region has 14 residues. The CDR3 sequence is CASSLGGRGAEAFF. Written as DNA, the CDR3 is TGTGCCAGCAGTTTGGGGGGCAGGGGGGCTGAAGCTTTCTTT.

The chain couples TRBV2 to TRBJ1-6; the D is unclear. The CDR3 is made up of 13 amino acids. From germline, CDR1 is SNHLY and CDR2 FYNNEI. Trimming cost V 7 bases and J 7 bases, with 11 bases left between them. For the CDR3, the DNA is TGTGCCAGCACCCGAGACATCAATTCACCCCTCCACTTT. This gives the protein CASTRDINSPLHF. Based on the CDR3 plus reference TRBV2 and TRBJ1-6, the full variable domain is EPEVTQTPSHQVTQMGQEVILRCVPISNHLYFYWYRQILGQKVEFLVSFYNNEISEKSEIFDDQFSVERPDGSNFTLKIRSTKLEDSAMYFCASTRDINSPLHFGNGTRLTVT.

This clonotype was recorded a few times. CDR3 sequence (DNA): TGTGCCAGCAGCTTAGGGCAGGGAAGGACCGGGGAGCTGTTTTTT. Its protein is CASSLGQGRTGELFF. V usage is TRBV11-1 and J usage is TRBJ2-2; possible D gene TRBD1, 5 bases. Germline CDR1 SGHAT, CDR2 FQDESV (reference sequence). V was shortened by 1 base and J by 5 bases, with 11 bases between the two germline ends. The CDR3 spans 15 residues.

This clonotype appeared many times. The V call is TRBV2, the J call TRBJ2-3, with a weak D call TRBD2 (5 bases). V was shortened by 4 bases and J by 4 bases, with 15 bases between the two germline ends. The CDR3 spans 15 residues. Germline assignment: CDR1 SNHLY and CDR2 FYNNEI. The CDR3 loop is CASSGSEARADTQYF. Written as DNA, the CDR3 is TGTGCCAGCAGTGGGTCGGAGGCCCGGGCAGATACGCAGTATTTT.

This clonotype was detected only a few times. The V and J genes are TRBV6-1 and TRBJ2-2; tentative D call: TRBD1 (5 bases). This CDR3 spans 15 amino acids. Trimming left V 6 bases short and J 4 bases short, with 15 bases between. From germline, CDR1 is MNHNS and CDR2 SASEGT. CDR3 nucleotide sequence: TGTGCCAGCAGGCTTAACCGCAGGGCCACCGGGGAGCTGTTTTTT. Translation: CASRLNRRATGELFF.

This clonotype was counted only a few times. V gene TRBV29-1 combines with J gene TRBJ2-2; 12 bases line up with TRBD2. J gave up 5 bases and V 3 bases, and 7 bases lay outside the gene matches. The CDR3 length is 16 residues. CDR1 is SQVTM and CDR2 is ANQGSEA in the germline V gene. The CDR3 sequence: CSVEGLAGVITGELFF. CDR3 in DNA: TGCAGCGTTGAGGGACTAGCGGGTGTTATTACCGGGGAGCTGTTTTTT.

Only a few counts were recorded for this clonotype. V gene TRBV29-1 combines with J gene TRBJ1-3; the D gene is possibly TRBD1 (5 bases). Trimming removed 7 bases from V and 0 bases from J, with 13 bases in between. Per germline, CDR1 SQVTM and CDR2 ANQGSEA. The CDR3 spans 14 residues. The CDR3 sequence is CSALRDPSGNTIYF. The DNA of the CDR3 is TGCAGCGCCCTCAGGGACCCCTCTGGAAACACCATATATTTT.

The chain recombines TRBV12-3 or TRBV12-4 with TRBJ2-4; 9 positions match TRBD2. J lost 11 bases, V lost 6 bases, and 14 bases had no gene match. The CDR3 contains 15 residues. The CDR3 nucleotides read TGTGCCAGCAGGCCGCTAGCGGGGACCCATGACGTTCAGTACTTC. Encoded protein: CASRPLAGTHDVQYF.

The rearrangement joins TRBV10-2 to TRBJ2-7; 9 bases map to TRBD2. Per germline, CDR1 WSHSY and CDR2 SAAADI. This CDR3 has 15 residues. V lost 2 bases and J lost 6; bases outside the gene matches: 8. This CDR3 reads CASSEPGLASGEQYF. The CDR3 coding sequence is TGCGCCAGCAGTGAGCCGGGACTAGCTTCGGGCGAGCAGTACTTC.

This clonotype has ten or more counts. For the CDR3, the DNA is TGTGCCAGCAGCCTCCTAGCGGGGGACCCATCCTACAATGAGCAGTTCTTC. Protein product: CASSLLAGDPSYNEQFF. The chain has TRBV11-3 and TRBJ2-1; 10 bases are shared with TRBD2. The ends lost 5 bases at V and 1 base at J; junction bases unmatched: 8. The germline CDR1 and CDR2 sequences are SGHNT and YENEEA. This CDR3 has 17 residues.

At least ten counts were recorded for this clonotype. J is TRBJ2-2 and V is TRBV11-2; D is unclear. This CDR3 has 14 amino acids. V was trimmed by 0 bases and J by 3 bases, leaving 5 bases between them. From germline, CDR1 is SGHAT and CDR2 FQNNGV. For the CDR3, the DNA is TGTGCCAGCAGCTTAGATCTATACACCGGGGAGCTGTTTTTT. Translated: CASSLDLYTGELFF.

This clonotype came up many times. This chain connects TRBV2 to TRBJ2-6, with 15 positions matching TRBD2. In germline, CDR1 is SNHLY, CDR2 FYNNEI. The trim removed 8 bases at V and 1 base at J, leaving 3 bases unmatched. The CDR3 covers 17 residues. DNA for the CDR3: TGTGCCAGCGGACTAGCGGGAGGGCCTTCTGGGGCCAACGTCCTGACTTTC. Translation: CASGLAGGPSGANVLTF. The full variable domain, completed using reference TRBV2 and TRBJ2-6, is EPEVTQTPSHQVTQMGQEVILRCVPISNHLYFYWYRQILGQKVEFLVSFYNNEISEKSEIFDDQFSVERPDGSNFTLKIRSTKLEDSAMYFCASGLAGGPSGANVLTFGAGSRLTVL.

The V gene is TRBV7-6, the J gene TRBJ2-1, with D unresolved. Between the trimmed V and J ends, which lost 4 bases and 8 bases, there was a span of 9 bases. The V gene's germline CDR1 is SGHVS and CDR2 FNYEAQ. CDR3 length: 12 residues. The CDR3 nucleotides are TGTGCCAGCAGCTCCGGTGCCGATGAGCAGTTCTTC. Its translation: CASSSGADEQFF. The full variable domain, with the rest looked up from reference TRBV7-6 and TRBJ2-1, is GAGVSQSPRYKVTKRGQDVALRCDPISGHVSLYWYRQALGQGPEFLTYFNYEAQQDKSGLPNDRFSAERPEGSISTLTIQRTEQRDSAMYRCASSSGADEQFFGPGTRLTVL.

This clonotype was found many times. The chain has TRBV28 and TRBJ2-1; D is tentatively TRBD1 or TRBD2 (5 bases each). V was cut by 5 bases and J by 0 bases, with 17 bases left in between. Germline CDR1 and CDR2: MDHEN and SYDVKM. The CDR3 sequence is 17 residues long. The DNA for the CDR3 is TGTGCCAGCAGTCGGGGACCGCGACTTTACTCCTACAATGAGCAGTTCTTC. Encoded protein: CASSRGPRLYSYNEQFF.